Each of the 29 T cell receptor beta chains below was sequenced from the same sample in a study of shared clonotypes between healthy human individuals. Produced via immunoSEQ multiplex PCR; TCRdb's table is partial and in-frame only. The sample carries roughly 600,000 clones, roughly 98% recorded once. CD8 cells classed as naive were CD45RO-negative and positively selected for CCR7, excluding terminally differentiated effector memory CD45RA+ cells. Sequenced material: naive CD8+ T cells sorted from blood. These receptors were taken from a man aged 30 to 45 in good health.

CDR3 protein: CASSRPAGAIGELFF. CDR3 coding DNA: TGCGCCAGCAGCCGGCCAGCGGGAGCGATTGGGGAGCTGTTTTTT. The gene calls are TRBV4-1 and TRBJ2-2, with 8 bases matching TRBD2. Germline V gene data show CDR1 as MGHRA and CDR2 as YSYEKL. V was clipped by 4 bases and J by 8 bases; unmatched bases: 9. CDR3 length: 15 residues.

The V gene is TRBV29-1, the J gene TRBJ1-1, with D perhaps TRBD1 (6 bases). Per the germline V gene, CDR1 is SQVTM and CDR2 is ANQGSEA. V was pared by 7 bases and J by 1 base, with 7 bases between. This CDR3 has 11 amino acids. CDR3 sequence reads: CSATGNTEAFF. Here the CDR3 DNA reads TGCAGCGCGACAGGGAACACTGAAGCTTTCTTT.

The rearrangement uses TRBV27 and TRBJ2-5, with 7 nucleotides matching TRBD1. CDR3 length equals 13 residues. Looked up from germline, CDR1 is MNHEY and CDR2 is SMNVEV (reference sequence). J was trimmed by 5 bases and V by 6 bases; bases with no gene match: 6. The CDR3 nucleotides are TGTGCCAGCAGCTCCGACAGGGACGAGACCCAGTACTTC. This sequence encodes CASSSDRDETQYF.

This clone was seen only a few times. Other nucleotide sequences from this sample produce the same CDR3. The V gene is TRBV2, the J gene TRBJ2-1; D gene unclear. This CDR3 is built from 10 residues. Trimming took 6 bases from V and 6 from J, leaving 3 bases between them. Per germline, CDR1 SNHLY and CDR2 FYNNEI. In nucleotides, the CDR3 is TGTGCCAGCAGGGGCAATGAGCAGTTCTTC. Protein sequence: CASRGNEQFF.

The chain employs TRBV7-2 and TRBJ1-2; D gene unclear. Trimming shortened V by 6 bases and J by 8 bases, and 13 bases separated the two germline ends. Germline V gives CDR1 SGHTA, CDR2 FQGNSA. This CDR3 spans 12 amino acids. This CDR3 is CASRSRGEGYTF. The CDR3 nucleotides are TGTGCCAGCAGATCCCGGGGAGAAGGCTACACCTTC.

J is TRBJ1-1 and V is TRBV9, with D perhaps TRBD1 (5 bases). The CDR3 totals 15 residues. V lost 4 bases and J 1 base, leaving 14 bases between the germline ends. From germline, CDR1 is SGDLS and CDR2 YYNGEE. The CDR3 DNA reads as TGTGCCAGCAGCTCAGAAAGACAGTCGAACACTGAAGCTTTCTTT. Encoded protein: CASSSERQSNTEAFF.

Only one count was recorded for this clone. The J gene is TRBJ1-2, the V gene TRBV5-6; the match to TRBD1 covers 7 bases. The ends lost 4 bases at V and 6 bases at J; junction bases unmatched: 12. CDR1 and CDR2 from the germline V gene are SGHDT and YYEEEE. There are 15 residues in the CDR3. CDR3 DNA sequence: TGTGCCAGCAGCCAGATCCTGACAGGGCCGAATGGCTACACCTTC. This sequence encodes CASSQILTGPNGYTF.

The chain joins TRBV7-3 to TRBJ2-2; D is unresolved. V was cut by 5 bases and J by 0 bases, with 1 base left in between. This CDR3 spans 12 amino acids. Germline values: CDR1 SGHTA, CDR2 FQGTGA. The CDR3 DNA follows: TGTGCCAGCAGCCCGAACACCGGGGAGCTGTTTTTT. Translation gives CASSPNTGELFF.

The J gene is TRBJ1-1, the V gene TRBV7-9; a possible D gene is TRBD1 (5 bases). Germline assignment: CDR1 SEHNR and CDR2 FQNEAQ (reference sequence). The CDR3 has 14 amino acids. Trimming shortened V by 3 bases and J by 3 bases, and 11 bases separated the two germline ends. Here the CDR3 DNA reads TGTGCCAGCAGCTTTTTAGGGGCGGACACTGAAGCTTTCTTT. Its translation is CASSFLGADTEAFF. The full variable domain, its missing parts supplied by reference TRBV7-9 and TRBJ1-1, is DTGVSQNPRHKITKRGQNVTFRCDPISEHNRLYWYRQTLGQGPEFLTYFQNEAQLEKSRLLSDRFSAERPKGSFSTLEIQRTEQGDSAMYLCASSFLGADTEAFFGQGTRLTVV.

CDR3 in amino acids: CASSLGGENIQYF. The DNA of the CDR3 is TGTGCCAGCAGCTTGGGGGGGGAAAACATTCAGTACTTC. The chain carries TRBV11-2 and TRBJ2-4; 7 nucleotides align to TRBD2. Trimming took 3 bases from V and 5 from J; bases not matched to a gene: 1. This CDR3 is 13 amino acids long. Germline assignment: CDR1 SGHAT and CDR2 FQNNGV.

The chain combines TRBV10-3 with TRBJ2-3; D ambiguous. V lost 0 bases to trimming and J lost 4 bases, with 20 bases between them. Germline V gene lookup returns CDR1 ENHRY and CDR2 SYGVKD. The CDR3 length is 18 residues. The CDR3 nucleotides read TGTGCCATCAGTGAGTCTGTAAGGGTAGCCATGGGCTCAGATACGCAGTATTTT. Translated: CAISESVRVAMGSDTQYF.

The chain combines TRBV9 with TRBJ2-1; D is perhaps TRBD2 (6 bases). There are 16 residues in the CDR3. Trimming pared 0 bases from V and 6 bases from J, leaving 16 bases between. Per the germline V gene, CDR1 is SGDLS and CDR2 is YYNGEE. DNA for the CDR3: TGTGCCAGCAGCGTAGCGGATCGGCGGGGCGGCAATGAGCAGTTCTTC. The encoded protein is CASSVADRRGGNEQFF.

This chain connects TRBV29-1 to TRBJ2-7; D may be TRBD1 or TRBD2 (5 bases each). The CDR3 is 13 residues long. Per the germline V gene, CDR1 is SQVTM and CDR2 is ANQGSEA. V shed 5 bases and J shed 4 bases, with 15 bases lying between them. The CDR3 coding sequence is TGCAGCGTTCTTCCGGGGCGCACATACGAGCAGTACTTC. It yields the protein CSVLPGRTYEQYF.

The chain combines TRBV15 with TRBJ2-1; tentative D call: TRBD2 (5 bases). Germline V CDR1 and CDR2: LNHNV, YYDKDF (reference sequence). This CDR3 contains 16 residues. V was cut by 1 base and J by 8 bases, with 18 bases left in between. CDR3 DNA sequence: TGTGCCACCAGCAGAGTTGGAGTACGGGGTATTGATGAGCAGTTCTTC. This sequence encodes CATSRVGVRGIDEQFF.

The chain couples TRBV11-2 to TRBJ1-1, with D uncertain. The CDR3 is 13 residues long. The V end lost 8 bases, the J end lost 0 bases, and 10 bases lay between the germline ends. Germline CDR1 SGHAT, CDR2 FQNNGV. The CDR3 DNA sequence: TGTGCCAGCGGTCTAGGGATGAACACTGAAGCTTTCTTT. This translates into CASGLGMNTEAFF.

The V gene is TRBV7-2, the J gene TRBJ1-1, with unresolved D. The V end lost 5 bases, the J end lost 2 bases, and 15 bases lay between the germline ends. The CDR3 loop spans 15 amino acids. Germline-derived CDR1 and CDR2 are SGHTA and FQGNSA. CDR3 residues: CASSGWQDPNTEAFF. The CDR3, as DNA: TGTGCCAGCAGCGGTTGGCAGGACCCAAACACTGAAGCTTTCTTT. The variable domain in full, with the rest retrieved from reference TRBV7-2 and TRBJ1-1, is GAGVSQSPSNKVTEKGKDVELRCDPISGHTALYWYRQSLGQGLEFLIYFQGNSAPDKSGLPSDRFSAERTGGSVSTLTIQRTQQEDSAVYLCASSGWQDPNTEAFFGQGTRLTVV.

The chain has TRBV7-8 and TRBJ2-7, with D maybe TRBD2 (6 bases). Germline lookup yields CDR1 SGHVS and CDR2 FQNEAQ. The V gene lost 2 bases and the J gene lost 6 bases, with 14 bases spanning the gap. The length of the CDR3 is 14 residues. CDR3 residues: CASSLPGGDREQYF. CDR3 bases: TGTGCCAGCAGCTTACCGGGCGGGGACCGCGAGCAGTACTTC.

The chain links TRBV30 to TRBJ2-3, with 8 nucleotides matching TRBD2. Germline V gene sequence: CDR1 GTSNPN, CDR2 SVGIG (reference sequence). The CDR3 sequence is 16 residues long. The ends lost 1 base at V and 2 bases at J; junction bases unmatched: 8. CDR3 amino acids: CAWSEGLAGTTDTQYF. CDR3 nucleotides: TGTGCCTGGAGTGAGGGTCTAGCGGGTACCACAGATACGCAGTATTTT.

This chain connects TRBV28 to TRBJ2-7, with 10 bases fitting TRBD1. The CDR3 totals 16 residues. J was trimmed by 0 bases and V by 5 bases; bases with no gene match: 7. CDR1 and CDR2 from the germline V gene are MDHEN and SYDVKM. The CDR3 protein is CASSTTGQGVSYEQYF. In nucleotides, the CDR3 is TGTGCCAGCAGTACCACCGGACAGGGGGTCTCCTACGAGCAGTACTTC.

The gene calls are TRBV7-9 and TRBJ2-1; a possible D gene is TRBD1 (6 bases). V was trimmed by 0 bases and J by 0 bases, leaving 15 bases between them. The V gene's germline CDR1 is SEHNR and CDR2 FQNEAQ (reference sequence). The CDR3 spans 18 residues. CDR3 in DNA: TGTGCCAGCAGCTTAGCATCTACCGACAGGAGCTCCTACAATGAGCAGTTCTTC. It encodes CASSLASTDRSSYNEQFF.

The gene calls are TRBV27 and TRBJ1-2; TRBD1 matches 8 bases. CDR1 and CDR2 (germline): MNHEY, SMNVEV (reference sequence). The CDR3 is made up of 13 amino acids. V was clipped by 4 bases and J by 8 bases; unmatched bases: 6. The CDR3 here is CASSSQGARGYTF. Written as DNA, the CDR3 is TGTGCCAGCAGTTCTCAGGGGGCAAGGGGCTACACCTTC.

This clone showed up just once. The chain links TRBV4-3 to TRBJ1-4; tentative D call: TRBD1 (6 bases). V was pared by 4 bases and J by 4 bases, with 10 bases between. Germline-derived CDR1 and CDR2 are LGHNA and YSLEER. This CDR3 has 14 residues. CDR3 sequence (DNA): TGCGCCAGCAGCCCGACAGGCCGTAATGAAAAACTGTTTTTT. Amino acid sequence: CASSPTGRNEKLFF.

The rearrangement joins TRBV30 to TRBJ1-1; unclear D gene. Trimming took off 5 bases at V and 3 bases at J, with 10 bases between the two ends. This CDR3 has 12 amino acids. CDR1 and CDR2 from the germline V gene are GTSNPN and SVGIG (reference sequence). The CDR3 here is CAWSPLYTEAFF. CDR3 nucleotide sequence: TGTGCCTGGTCACCGTTATACACTGAAGCTTTCTTT.

The chain carries TRBV2 and TRBJ2-7, with a possible D match to TRBD2 (5 bases). Germline CDR1 is SNHLY and CDR2 is FYNNEI. This CDR3 has 14 residues. V was trimmed by 0 bases and J by 5 bases, leaving 11 bases between them. CDR3 DNA sequence: TGTGCCAGCAGTGAAGCGCGGAGGAGCCACGAGCAGTACTTC. Its translation: CASSEARRSHEQYF.

V usage is TRBV13 and J usage is TRBJ1-5; 7 nucleotides match TRBD1. Germline V gives CDR1 PRHDT, CDR2 FYEKMQ (reference sequence). Trimming took 5 bases from V and 8 from J; bases not matched to a gene: 6. CDR3 length equals 13 residues. The CDR3 DNA reads as TGTGCCAGCAGCCTTAGGGGGCTTGAGCCCCAGCATTTT. Translation: CASSLRGLEPQHF.

The CDR3 spells CASSSPGLSSYNEQFF. Here the CDR3 DNA reads TGTGCCAGCAGTTCACCGGGACTAAGCTCCTACAATGAGCAGTTCTTC. The genes are TRBV27 and TRBJ2-1, with TRBD2 matching over 7 bases. The CDR3 runs to 16 residues. Germline lookup yields CDR1 MNHEY and CDR2 SMNVEV (reference sequence). Trimming at V came to 4 bases and at J to 0 bases, leaving 6 bases not matched to a gene.

The CDR3 DNA follows: TGTGCCAGCAGTCCACAGACAGGGATGGCCAAAGAGACCCAGTACTTC. Translation: CASSPQTGMAKETQYF. This sequence joins TRBV25-1 and TRBJ2-5; TRBD1 matches 7 bases. This CDR3 comprises 16 residues. Trimming cost V 5 bases and J 3 bases; bases outside gene matches: 12. The germline CDR1 and CDR2 sequences are MGHDK and SYGVNS.

The chain employs TRBV9 and TRBJ2-1; possibly TRBD1 for D (6 bases). V dropped 0 bases and J dropped 5 bases, with 15 bases sitting between them. The germline gives CDR1 SGDLS, CDR2 YYNGEE. The CDR3 is 16 amino acids. In DNA, the CDR3 is TGTGCCAGCAGCGTAGACCCTGACAGGTGGGACAATGAGCAGTTCTTC. Encoded protein: CASSVDPDRWDNEQFF.

The rearrangement uses TRBV4-3 and TRBJ2-1; 11 positions agree with TRBD2. Germline CDR1 LGHNA, CDR2 YSLEER. V gave up 1 base and J gave up 7 bases; unmatched junction bases: 6. The CDR3 has 16 residues. CDR3 amino acids: CASSQGTSGLGNEQFF. The DNA of the CDR3 is TGCGCCAGCAGCCAAGGGACTAGCGGGCTGGGTAATGAGCAGTTCTTC.